The present entry profiles one T cell receptor (beta chain) with its context. The antigen it binds to is not known. There are no base qualities to consult, and no much larger clone falls within one base. From cysteine to phenylalanine, the CDR3 is 16 amino acids long. Only the CDR3 DNA is retained, 48 bases long and in frame from the first base. After removal of 2 bases from V and 9 bases from J, the junction retains 11 bases not matched to a gene. From a lookup of the germline V gene, CDR1 and CDR2 are SGDLS and YYNGEE. Genomic DNA was extracted from sorted cells for sequencing of the TCRbeta CDR3 region. The immunoSEQ Assay was used to sequence the TCRbeta CDR3 regions. Here the immuneACCESS table is served through TCRdb, limited to in-frame sequences with V and J called. Missing clones are a known gap in these copies; in checked studies unresolved V genes cover under half, and the rest lacks a known reason. The sample contains more than 60,000 clones, 90% to 95% of them found a single time. Clones ranked in the top ten supply approximately 14% of the sample.

The source of the sample is a study of OX40 agonist ivuxolimab in advanced cancers. General notes on the study: Ivuxolimab was an agonistic, fully human IgG2 monoclonal antibody directed against OX40 (CD134), a costimulatory receptor. The paper describes the monotherapy dose-escalation part (N of about 57 patients) of the phase I trial of ivuxolimab. Among the roughly 52 dose-escalation patients, some 20 had hepatocellular carcinoma, roughly 15 melanoma, 9 renal cell carcinoma and 9 head and neck cancer. Patients were allowed to have had prior anti-PD-1, anti-PD-L1 or anti-CTLA-4 therapy, and approximately 39% of the dose-escalation patients had been treated with checkpoint inhibitors. Partial responses occurred in three dose-escalation patients: two with cutaneous melanoma and one with hepatocellular carcinoma. In the dose-escalation cohort, approximately 82% of patients were male, and the mean age was approximately 60 years, with a range of about 23 to 85. Intravenous ivuxolimab was administered to patients every 2 weeks at six dose levels: 0.01, 0.1, 0.3, 1.5, 3 and 10 mg/kg. Peripheral TCRbeta sequencing aimed to test whether ivuxolimab altered TCR sequence diversity and caused clonal T-cell expansion. Here is what the overall study found, with its caveats: Partial responders in the 0.1-3.0 mg/kg groups had among the lowest normalized peripheral clonal expansion, especially among CD8+ T cells. After ivuxolimab, CD8+ T cells had more expanded clones than CD4+ T cells on average. At doses of 0.1 to 3.0 mg/kg, clonal expansion of both CD4+ and CD8+ blood T cells was observed from baseline to week 6. Low levels of normalized T-cell clonal expansion were also shown by some nonresponding patients. Antigen specificity was not determined for the clonally expanded peripheral T cells.

The trial excluded patients who had a history of autoimmune disease or were on systemic immunosuppression. In every dose cohort, peripheral blood was drawn for TCR sequencing at baseline, cycle 4 day 1, and cycle 7 day 1. The samples were drawn from a first-in-human, open-label, multicenter phase I dose-escalation trial of ivuxolimab. Adults with locally advanced or metastatic head and neck squamous cell, hepatocellular, melanoma or renal cell carcinoma were enrolled in the trial. CD4+ and CD8+ T cells were sorted separately from peripheral blood before TCR sequencing. In this chain, TRBV9 is recombined with TRBJ2-1, with 10 junctional bases fitting TRBD1. The TCR was taken from an adult with an advanced solid tumor such as melanoma, head and neck, liver or kidney cancer. Sequencing was performed on CD4+ or CD8+ T cells sorted from blood, taken in a trial of the OX40 agonist ivuxolimab. The bases are TGTGCCAGCAGCGTGGAAGGGACAGGGGATATGGGTGAGCAGTTCTTC. This encodes CASSVEGTGDMGEQFF.